Shown below are 20 T cell receptor beta chains from a single sample sequenced in a study of graft-versus-host responses after intestinal transplantation. The protocol was immunoSEQ multiplex PCR, while the TCRdb copy is restricted to in-frame clones and leaves out a portion. The top ten clones hold around 3% of a sample with 90,000 to 150,000 clones, roughly 95% of them seen once. No antigen is known for these receptors. This specimen consisted of unstimulated CD8+ T cells sorted from spleen or lymph node cells, obtained before intestinal transplant. These receptors were taken from a human donor who received an intestinal transplant.

Turning to this clone: The sample carries other DNA sequences with the same CDR3. The V and J genes are TRBV28 and TRBJ2-1; D is unclear. Germline CDR1 MDHEN, CDR2 SYDVKM. V was pared by 3 bases and J by 0 bases, with 3 bases between. This CDR3 has 13 amino acids. This chain's CDR3 is CASSLSSYNEQFF. CDR3 bases: TGTGCCAGCAGTTTGAGCTCCTACAATGAGCAGTTCTTC.

The chain has TRBV1 and TRBJ2-5; the table calls TRBD2, which could not be checked here. TRBV1 is termed a pseudogene. The CDR3 runs 16 residues. CDR3 residues: CTSSQDPLLPIETQYF. The CDR3 bases are TGCACCAGCAGCCAAGATCCACTTCTACCAATAGAGACCCAGTACTTC.

The V gene is TRBV7-6, the J gene TRBJ2-2, with 16 bases identical to TRBD2. The ends lost 6 bases at V and 5 bases at J; junction bases unmatched: 15. Germline values: CDR1 SGHVS, CDR2 FNYEAQ. There are 20 residues in the CDR3. The CDR3 bases are TGTGCCAGCAGTTTACCTCCGGGACTAGCGGGAGGGCCGGGGACCGGGGAGCTGTTTTTT. Translated: CASSLPPGLAGGPGTGELFF.

The chain is built from TRBV28 and TRBJ1-3; 8 positions agree with TRBD1. V gave up 9 bases and J gave up 4 bases; unmatched junction bases: 11. This CDR3 is 15 amino acids long. CDR1 MDHEN and CDR2 SYDVKM come from the germline V gene. The CDR3 sequence is CASRPGGAGGNTIYF. The CDR3 DNA reads TGTGCCAGTCGTCCAGGGGGCGCGGGAGGAAACACCATATATTTT. The complete variable domain, with remaining parts taken from reference TRBV28 and TRBJ1-3, reads DVKVTQSSRYLVKRTGEKVFLECVQDMDHENMFWYRQDPGLGLRLIYFSYDVKMKEKGDIPEGYSVSREKKERFSLILESASTNQTSMYLCASRPGGAGGNTIYFGEGSWLTVV.

The chain joins TRBV28 to TRBJ2-5, with 9 positions matching TRBD2. Germline CDR1 reads MDHEN; CDR2 reads SYDVKM. Losses at the gene ends were 3 bases for V and 7 bases for J; bases not matched to a gene: 12. CDR3 length: 16 residues. This CDR3 is CASSFVRGRAFRTQYF. Here the CDR3 DNA reads TGTGCCAGCAGTTTTGTACGCGGGAGGGCCTTCCGGACCCAGTACTTC.

The gene calls are TRBV10-3 and TRBJ1-1; no reliable D call. This CDR3 is built from 13 residues. Germline V gene data show CDR1 as ENHRY and CDR2 as SYGVKD. Deletions cut 0 bases from V and 4 bases from J, with 6 bases between. CDR3 region: CAISESLGTEAFF. The DNA for the CDR3 is TGTGCCATCAGTGAGTCGCTGGGCACTGAAGCTTTCTTT.

V and J are TRBV5-1 and TRBJ1-4; possibly TRBD1 for D (5 bases). The CDR3 runs to 17 residues. Germline V gene sequence: CDR1 SGHRS, CDR2 YFSETQ. The ends were cut back, 4 bases at V and 0 bases at J, with 16 bases in the middle. CDR3 residues: CASSGGTFGATNEKLFF. The CDR3 DNA follows: TGCGCCAGCAGCGGAGGGACCTTCGGCGCAACTAATGAAAAACTGTTTTTT.

This rearrangement joins TRBV11-3 to TRBJ2-5, with 10 nucleotides matching TRBD2. V was pared by 1 base and J by 5 bases, with 7 bases of the junction left unmatched. CDR3 size: 16 residues. Germline CDR1 SGHNT, CDR2 YENEEA. Here the CDR3 DNA reads TGTGCCAGCAGCTTAGGGCCTAGCGGGAGTCGGGAGACCCAGTACTTC. It encodes CASSLGPSGSRETQYF.

The chain uses TRBV13 and TRBJ2-1; the D gene is possibly TRBD1 (6 bases). Germline CDR1 PRHDT, CDR2 FYEKMQ (reference sequence). The CDR3 consists of 16 residues. Trimming took off 5 bases at V and 5 bases at J, with 19 bases between the two ends. In nucleotides, the CDR3 is TGTGCCAGCAGCCGATCCGATAGGGGGATCGACAATGAGCAGTTCTTC. Protein sequence: CASSRSDRGIDNEQFF.

Concerning this clone itself: The same CDR3 is also encoded by other DNA sequences in this sample. The chain links TRBV5-6 to TRBJ2-7; the D gene is possibly TRBD1 (7 bases). The CDR3 is made up of 15 amino acids. V shed 0 bases and J shed 7 bases, with 17 bases lying between them. Per germline, CDR1 SGHDT and CDR2 YYEEEE. CDR3 bases: TGTGCCAGCAGCTTGGGGGACAGAGGAGGGCTGGAGCAGTACTTC. Translated: CASSLGDRGGLEQYF. The full variable domain, in which reference TRBV5-6 and TRBJ2-7 provide the parts outside the CDR3, is DAGVTQSPTHLIKTRGQQVTLRCSPKSGHDTVSWYQQALGQGPQFIFQYYEEEERQRGNFPDRFSGHQFPNYSSELNVNALLLGDSALYLCASSLGDRGGLEQYFGPGTRLTVT.

The CDR3 sequence is CASSKDSSYEQYF. In DNA form, the CDR3 reads TGTGCCAGTAGTAAAGATTCGAGCTACGAGCAGTACTTC. The V gene is TRBV19, the J gene TRBJ2-7; D not resolved. Germline loops: CDR1 LNHDA, CDR2 SQIVND (reference sequence). V lost 4 bases to trimming and J lost 3 bases, with 10 bases between them. The CDR3 sequence is 13 residues long.

In this sample, this clone turned up once. The chain is built from TRBV4-1 and TRBJ2-5; 7 nucleotides match TRBD1. CDR1 is MGHRA, CDR2 YSYEKL, per germline. Trimming at V came to 1 base and at J to 2 bases, leaving 4 bases not matched to a gene. The CDR3 length is 15 residues. The CDR3 DNA reads as TGCGCCAGCAGCCAAGTGGGACAGATGCAAGAGACCCAGTACTTC. Its translation: CASSQVGQMQETQYF.

This chain uses TRBV19 with TRBJ2-1; a weak D match, TRBD1 (6 bases). Trimming took 3 bases from V and 5 from J, leaving 14 bases between them. The CDR3 spans 15 residues. CDR1 is LNHDA, CDR2 SQIVND, per germline (reference sequence). CDR3 nucleotide sequence: TGTGCCAGTAGTATTTGGGGGAACAGGGACAATGAGCAGTTCTTC. It specifies CASSIWGNRDNEQFF.

The chain combines TRBV30 with TRBJ1-6; no firm D call. The CDR3 is 12 amino acids. CDR1 and CDR2 (germline): GTSNPN, SVGIG (reference sequence). Trimming shortened V by 0 bases and J by 10 bases, and 7 bases separated the two germline ends. DNA of the CDR3: TGTGCCTGGAGTGTCGATAGATCACCCCTCCACTTT. Translation: CAWSVDRSPLHF.

The chain uses TRBV28 and TRBJ2-3; 10 bases are shared with TRBD2. Germline V gene lookup returns CDR1 MDHEN and CDR2 SYDVKM. The CDR3 spans 19 residues. V lost 7 bases to trimming and J lost 0 bases; unmatched junction nucleotides: 16. The CDR3 coding sequence is TGTGCCAGCAAAGGTCGGCAGGGGGAGCGGGAGGGAAGCACAGATACGCAGTATTTT. Translated, it gives CASKGRQGEREGSTDTQYF.

This clone appeared once. This chain connects TRBV5-5 to TRBJ2-7; TRBD1 agrees at 7 bases. The CDR3 consists of 13 residues. Germline CDR1 is SGHKS and CDR2 is YYEKEE (reference sequence). With V trimmed by 4 bases and J by 4 bases, 5 bases remained unmatched. The CDR3 nucleotides are TGTGCCAGCAGCCCCTCGACAGGGTACGAGCAGTACTTC. Translating gives CASSPSTGYEQYF.

The CDR3 DNA reads TGTGCCAGCAGTTATACGGGGGGGAATGAGCAGTTCTTC. Translated: CASSYTGGNEQFF. The rearrangement uses TRBV6-5 and TRBJ2-1; TRBD2 agrees at 8 bases. Trimming at V came to 3 bases and at J to 7 bases, leaving 2 bases not matched to a gene. Germline CDR1 MNHEY, CDR2 SVGAGI. The CDR3 length is 13 residues.

The rearrangement uses TRBV7-3 and TRBJ2-3, with D perhaps TRBD1 (6 bases). V lost 5 bases and J lost 3, with 6 bases in between. In germline, CDR1 is SGHTA, CDR2 FQGTGA. CDR3 length: 12 residues. For the CDR3, the DNA is TGTGCCAGCAGCCAGGGGACAGATACGCAGTATTTT. Protein product: CASSQGTDTQYF.

The chain joins TRBV2 to TRBJ1-4, with a tentative D call TRBD1 (6 bases). V dropped 6 bases and J dropped 4 bases, with 6 bases sitting between them. The germline V gene has CDR1 SNHLY and CDR2 FYNNEI. The CDR3 is 12 residues long. This CDR3 reads CASRQGNEKLFF. As DNA, the CDR3 is TGTGCCAGCAGACAGGGTAATGAAAAACTGTTTTTT.

There are a few counts of this clone. This rearrangement joins TRBV11-2 to TRBJ2-7; D remains unclear. CDR3 length equals 12 residues. Germline V gene lookup returns CDR1 SGHAT and CDR2 FQNNGV. V dropped 0 bases and J dropped 2 bases, with 2 bases sitting between them. This chain's CDR3 is CASSLDAYEQYF. The CDR3 DNA is TGTGCCAGCAGCTTAGACGCCTACGAGCAGTACTTC.